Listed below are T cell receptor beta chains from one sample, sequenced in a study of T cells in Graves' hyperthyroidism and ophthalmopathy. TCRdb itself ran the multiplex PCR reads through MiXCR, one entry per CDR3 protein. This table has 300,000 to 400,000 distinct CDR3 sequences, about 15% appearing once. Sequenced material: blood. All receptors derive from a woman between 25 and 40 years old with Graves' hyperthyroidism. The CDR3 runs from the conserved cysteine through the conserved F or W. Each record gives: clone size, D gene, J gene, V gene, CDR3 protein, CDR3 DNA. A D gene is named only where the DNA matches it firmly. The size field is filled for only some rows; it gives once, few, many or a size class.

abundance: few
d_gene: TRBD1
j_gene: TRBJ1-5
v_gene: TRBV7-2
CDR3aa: CASSPGGQGRQPQHF
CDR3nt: TGTGCCAGCAGCCCAGGAGGACAGGGGAGGCAGCCCCAGCATTTT

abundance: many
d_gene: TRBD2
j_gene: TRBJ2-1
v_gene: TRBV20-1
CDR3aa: CSARPPPSGSGAGRGNEQFF
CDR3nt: TGCAGTGCTCGTCCCCCACCTAGCGGGAGTGGGGCGGGGCGGGGGAATGAGCAGTTCTTC

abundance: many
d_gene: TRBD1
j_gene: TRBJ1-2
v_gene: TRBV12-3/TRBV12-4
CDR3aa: CASSPGTGVGYTF
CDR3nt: TGTGCCAGCAGCCCCGGGACAGGGGTAGGCTACACCTTC

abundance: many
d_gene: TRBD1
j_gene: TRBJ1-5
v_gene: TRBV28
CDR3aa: CASSLTGGLSYQPQHF
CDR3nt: TGTGCCAGCAGTCTGACAGGGGGTTTGAGCTATCAGCCCCAGCATTTT

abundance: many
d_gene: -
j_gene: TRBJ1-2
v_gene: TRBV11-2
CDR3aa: CASSAIAGLVFDGYTF
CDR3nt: TGTGCCAGCAGCGCCATCGCAGGGTTGGTTTTTGATGGCTACACCTTC

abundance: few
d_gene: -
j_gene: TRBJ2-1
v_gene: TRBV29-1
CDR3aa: CSVDLGLGYNEQFF
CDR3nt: TGCAGCGTTGATCTGGGGTTGGGATACAATGAGCAGTTCTTC

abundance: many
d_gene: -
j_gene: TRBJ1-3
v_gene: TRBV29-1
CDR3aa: CSVEGGGGNTIYF
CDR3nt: TGCAGCGTTGAAGGGGGTGGTGGAAACACCATATATTTT

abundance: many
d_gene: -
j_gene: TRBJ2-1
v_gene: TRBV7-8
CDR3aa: CASSLVLATAYEQFF
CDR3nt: TGTGCCAGCAGCTTAGTTCTTGCAACGGCCTATGAGCAGTTCTTC

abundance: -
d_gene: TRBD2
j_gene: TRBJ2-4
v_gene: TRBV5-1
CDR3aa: CASSTGLADLKNIRYF
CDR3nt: TGCGCCAGCAGCACGGGACTAGCAGATCTAAAAAACATTCGGTACTTC

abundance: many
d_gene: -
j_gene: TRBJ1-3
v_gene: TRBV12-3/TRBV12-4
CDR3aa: CASSFNVVGKSGNTIYF
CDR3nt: TGTGCCAGCAGTTTCAATGTGGTGGGGAAATCTGGAAACACCATATATTTT

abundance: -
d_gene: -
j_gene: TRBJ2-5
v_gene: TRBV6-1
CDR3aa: CASSEAWPTQETQYF
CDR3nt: TGTGCCAGCAGTGAAGCGTGGCCAACCCAAGAGACCCAGTACTTC

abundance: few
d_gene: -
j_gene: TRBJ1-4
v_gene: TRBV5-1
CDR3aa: CASSLTGINEKLFF
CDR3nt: TGCGCCAGCAGCTTAACAGGGATTAATGAAAAACTGTTTTTT

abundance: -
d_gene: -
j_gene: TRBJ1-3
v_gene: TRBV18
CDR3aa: CASSPLGSSSGNTIYF
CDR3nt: TGTGCCAGCTCACCATTGGGCAGTTCCTCTGGAAACACCATATATTTT

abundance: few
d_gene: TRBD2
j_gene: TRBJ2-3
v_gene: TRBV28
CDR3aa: CASSPLGSGAQYF
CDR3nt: TGTGCCAGCAGCCCCTTAGGTAGCGGGGCGCAGTATTTT

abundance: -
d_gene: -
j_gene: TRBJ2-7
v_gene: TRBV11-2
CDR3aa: CASSVGELTYEQYF
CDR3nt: TGTGCCAGCAGTGTCGGGGAGCTTACCTACGAGCAGTACTTC

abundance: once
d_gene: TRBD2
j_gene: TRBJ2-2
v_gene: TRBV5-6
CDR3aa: CASSRLGAGEPTGELFF
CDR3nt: TGTGCCAGCAGCCGCCTAGGAGCGGGAGAACCCACCGGGGAGCTGTTTTTT

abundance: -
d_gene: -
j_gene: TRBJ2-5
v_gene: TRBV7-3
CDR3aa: CASSPRRRVLETQYF
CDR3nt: TGTGCCAGCAGCCCGAGAAGAAGAGTCCTGGAGACCCAGTACTTC

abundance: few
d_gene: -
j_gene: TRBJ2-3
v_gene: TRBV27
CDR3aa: CASSLSRETDTQYF
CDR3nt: TGTGCCAGCAGTTTATCGAGAGAAACAGATACGCAGTATTTT

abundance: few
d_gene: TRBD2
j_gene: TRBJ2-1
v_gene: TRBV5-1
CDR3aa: CASMPGLVINEQFF
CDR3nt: TGCGCCAGCATGCCGGGACTAGTAATCAATGAGCAGTTCTTC

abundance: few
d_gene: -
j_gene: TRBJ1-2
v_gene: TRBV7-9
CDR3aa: CASSPGSSYGYTF
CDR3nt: TGTGCCAGCAGCCCCGGGTCCTCCTATGGCTACACCTTC

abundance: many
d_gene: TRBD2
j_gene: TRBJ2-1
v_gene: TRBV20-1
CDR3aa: CSATETSGSSYNEQFF
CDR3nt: TGCAGTGCTACAGAGACGAGCGGGAGCTCCTACAATGAGCAGTTCTTC

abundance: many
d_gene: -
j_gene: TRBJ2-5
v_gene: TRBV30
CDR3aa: CAWSRGTETQYF
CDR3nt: TGTGCCTGGAGTAGGGGAACAGAGACCCAGTACTTC

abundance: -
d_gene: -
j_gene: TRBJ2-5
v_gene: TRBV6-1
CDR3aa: CASLNRQTQYF
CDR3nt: TGTGCCAGCCTGAACCGCCAGACCCAGTACTTC

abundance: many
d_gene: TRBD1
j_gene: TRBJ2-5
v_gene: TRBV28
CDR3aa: CASSLDRVGETQYF
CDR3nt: TGTGCCAGCAGTTTGGACAGGGTTGGGGAGACCCAGTACTTC

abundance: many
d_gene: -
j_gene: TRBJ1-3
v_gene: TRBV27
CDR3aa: CASRISGSGNTIYF
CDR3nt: TGTGCCAGCAGAATTTCAGGGTCCGGAAACACCATATATTTT

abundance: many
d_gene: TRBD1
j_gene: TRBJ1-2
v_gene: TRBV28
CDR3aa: CACGRGDGYTF
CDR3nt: TGTGCATGTGGCAGGGGGGATGGCTACACCTTC

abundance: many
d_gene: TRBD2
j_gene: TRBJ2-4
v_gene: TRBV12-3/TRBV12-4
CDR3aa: CASSLTLAGNIQYF
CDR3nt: TGTGCCAGCAGTTTGACGCTAGCGGGAAACATTCAGTACTTC

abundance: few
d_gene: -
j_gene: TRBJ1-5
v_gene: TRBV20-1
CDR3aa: CSARMSGGLFQPQHF
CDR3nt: TGCAGTGCTAGAATGTCGGGTGGGCTCTTTCAGCCCCAGCATTTT

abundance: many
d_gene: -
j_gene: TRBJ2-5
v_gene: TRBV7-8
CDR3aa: CASSLGRGLPLYQETQYF
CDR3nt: TGTGCCAGCAGCTTAGGTCGGGGCCTCCCTTTGTACCAAGAGACCCAGTACTTC

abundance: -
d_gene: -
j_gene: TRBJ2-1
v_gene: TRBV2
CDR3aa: CASSDFVLLFF
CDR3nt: TGTGCCAGCAGTGATTTCGTTTTGCTGTTCTTC

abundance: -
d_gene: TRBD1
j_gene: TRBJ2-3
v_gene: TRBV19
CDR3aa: CASNTDRVGNTQYF
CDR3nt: TGTGCCAGTAATACGGACAGGGTAGGAAATACGCAGTATTTT

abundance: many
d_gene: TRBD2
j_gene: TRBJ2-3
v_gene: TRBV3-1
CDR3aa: CASSQAGLAGDTDTQYF
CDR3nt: TGTGCCAGCAGCCAAGCGGGACTAGCGGGAGACACAGATACGCAGTATTTT

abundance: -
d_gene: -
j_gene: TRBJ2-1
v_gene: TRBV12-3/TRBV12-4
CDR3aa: CASSFLGSGEQFF
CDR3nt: TGTGCCAGCAGTTTCCTAGGTAGCGGTGAGCAGTTCTTC

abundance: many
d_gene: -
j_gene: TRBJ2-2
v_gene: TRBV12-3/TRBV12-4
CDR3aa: CASKRANTGELFF
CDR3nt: TGTGCCAGCAAAAGGGCCAACACCGGGGAGCTGTTTTTT

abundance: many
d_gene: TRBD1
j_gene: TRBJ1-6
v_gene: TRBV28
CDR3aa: CASSNPGGGRNSPLHF
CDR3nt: TGTGCCAGCAGTAACCCAGGGGGAGGGCGGAATTCACCCCTCCACTTT

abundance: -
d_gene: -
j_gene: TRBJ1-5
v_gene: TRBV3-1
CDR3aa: CASSQGGDQPQHF
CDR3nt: TGTGCCAGCAGCCAAGGGGGAGATCAGCCCCAGCATTTT

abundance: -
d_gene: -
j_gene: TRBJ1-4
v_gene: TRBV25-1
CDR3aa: CASSEFATNEKLFF
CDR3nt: TGTGCCAGCAGTGAATTTGCAACTAATGAAAAACTGTTTTTT

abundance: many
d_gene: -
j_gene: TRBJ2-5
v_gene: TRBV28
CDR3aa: CASRPEQGYQETQYF
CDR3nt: TGTGCCAGCAGGCCCGAACAGGGTTACCAAGAGACCCAGTACTTC

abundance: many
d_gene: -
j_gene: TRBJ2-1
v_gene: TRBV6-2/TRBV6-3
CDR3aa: CASSSGVQGLYNEQFF
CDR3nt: TGTGCCAGCAGTTCCGGGGTACAGGGACTCTACAATGAGCAGTTCTTC

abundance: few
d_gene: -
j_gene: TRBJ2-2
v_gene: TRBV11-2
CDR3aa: CASSLGGGGELFF
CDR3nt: TGTGCCAGCAGCTTAGGAGGTGGCGGGGAGCTGTTTTTT

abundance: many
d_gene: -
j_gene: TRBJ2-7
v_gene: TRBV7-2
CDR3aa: CASSLGMAVYSYEQYF
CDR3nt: TGTGCCAGCAGCTTAGGGATGGCAGTGTACTCCTACGAGCAGTACTTC

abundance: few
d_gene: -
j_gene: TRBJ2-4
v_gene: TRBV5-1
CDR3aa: CASSQGTTNIQYF
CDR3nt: TGCGCCAGCAGCCAAGGGACAACTAACATTCAGTACTTC

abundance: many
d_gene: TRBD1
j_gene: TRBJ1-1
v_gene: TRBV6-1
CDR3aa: CASRTAGTGMGGTTEAFF
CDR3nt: TGTGCCAGCAGGACGGCCGGGACAGGTATGGGAGGGACGACTGAAGCTTTCTTT

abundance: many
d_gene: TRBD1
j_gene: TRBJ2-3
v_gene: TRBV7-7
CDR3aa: CASSRDRGADTQYF
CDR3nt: TGTGCTAGCAGCCGGGACAGGGGAGCCGATACGCAGTATTTT

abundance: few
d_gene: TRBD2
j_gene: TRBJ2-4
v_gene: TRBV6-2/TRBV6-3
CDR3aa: CASRKLAENIQYF
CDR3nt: TGTGCCAGCAGGAAACTAGCGGAAAACATTCAGTACTTC

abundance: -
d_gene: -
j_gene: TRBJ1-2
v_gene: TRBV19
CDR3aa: CASSAPAANANYGYTF
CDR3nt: TGTGCCAGTAGTGCCCCCGCGGCAAACGCTAACTATGGCTACACCTTC

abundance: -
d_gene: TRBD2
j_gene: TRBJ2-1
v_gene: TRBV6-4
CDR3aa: CASSDWPSGRHDNEQFF
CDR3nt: TGTGCCAGCAGTGACTGGCCTAGCGGGAGGCACGACAATGAGCAGTTCTTC

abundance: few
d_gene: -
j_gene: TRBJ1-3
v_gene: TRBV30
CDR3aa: CAWNSNSGNTIYF
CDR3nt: TGTGCCTGGAACAGTAACTCTGGAAACACCATATATTTT